This TCR beta chain comes out of a study of T cell repertoires in cytomegalovirus infection. At the level of the study: Matching HLA type and CMV infection were both indicated by public TCR beta signatures.

Broader study findings: Clonotypes of TCR beta that were HLA-C-restricted and CMV-specific dominated the ex vivo response. Identification of carriers of CMV plus the relevant HLA was achieved through cumulative public TCR beta family frequency.

TCRdb re-called the reads with MiXCR, one entry per CDR3 protein. The top ten clones hold 20% to 30% of a sample with approximately 500,000 distinct CDR3 sequences, approximately 17% of them seen once. This clonotype occurred a few times. What it binds is unknown. CDR1 SQVTM and CDR2 ANQGSEA come from the germline V gene. V trimming: 2 bases; J trimming: 3 bases; junction bases outside the gene matches: 5. This CDR3 region has 15 residues. The source of this sequence is a human donor in good health (CMV status not recorded). Some clones in this sample may be carry-over from other donors' samples. Sequenced sample: CD8+ T cells from PBMCs. This chain uses TRBV29-1 with TRBJ2-7; 12 bases align to TRBD2. This chain's CDR3 is CSVEPLAGGGYEQYF. The CDR3 region has the DNA TGCAGCGTTGAACCCCTAGCGGGAGGGGGCTACGAGCAGTACTTC.